This TCR beta chain was identified during a study of beta chain features in type 1 diabetes (dated by TCRdb to 2017 to 2018). For the wider study: Mean age, gender distribution, total cell number and subset yield were not different between patients and healthy donors. A total of roughly 100 million sorted cells were examined across all samples, and the number of cells per subset was strongly correlated with RNA yield. In the study, recently diagnosed type 1 diabetes patients and matched healthy donors were compared on the TCRB repertoires of their sorted circulating CD4+ T cell subsets. Regulatory and stem cell-like memory subsets were isolated from only 8 patients and about 8 healthy donors, whereas naive and central memory subsets came from all 30 or so donors. Study-wide findings and limitations: In all four CD4+ subsets, TCRB CDR3 length was moderately but significantly shorter in type 1 diabetes patients. Sequencing cDNA rather than genomic DNA could over-represent highly expressing activated cells, although activation and CD3 levels did not differ between groups. Patients with type 1 diabetes made fewer insertions and deleted more nucleotides at VDJ recombination sites, implying thymic rearrangement abnormalities. Naive, central memory and regulatory TCRB repertoires appeared to be more alike among patients than among healthy donors. Because the HLA sub-analyses included only small numbers of individuals, any influence of HLA type on TCRB rearrangement was left unresolved. Shorter templates might be favored by PCR, yet because patient and control samples were amplified and corrected together, any such skew would affect both groups equally.

The entire amount of isolated RNA was reverse transcribed using the High Capacity cDNA Reverse Transcription Kit, so the sequenced TCRB transcripts were expressed ones. Deep immunoSEQ sequencing was applied to naive, central memory and regulatory T cell samples, giving an average of approximately 4 million total reads per sample. Sorted cells were lysed in RLT buffer and RNA was extracted with DNase-treated RNeasy Micro or Mini kits, depending on cell number. Each cell subset was processed separately to prevent cross-contamination, with patient and healthy donor samples processed together. TCRB sequences were amplified from cDNA with the immunoSEQ multiplex PCR, producing 87-bp fragments spanning the CDR3 region. Sequencing of the amplicons was done on the Illumina HiSeq platform. Per the original workflow: Synthetic template baselines were used to correct PCR bias computationally, reads within Hamming distance 2 were collapsed together, and singletons that could not be merged were discarded. By aligning reads against IMGT, V, D and J genes, CDR3 length, and insertions or deletions at six rearrangement sites were assigned. Within each subset, clonotype counts were normalized to sorted cell number, and only after that were true diversity and Gini coefficients computed with the tcR R package. Repertoire sharing was quantified using the overlap coefficient calculated on TCRB nucleotide sequences. Out-of-frame TCRB sequences from naive cells were analyzed to stand in for the pre-selection repertoire. Entries here come from immuneACCESS through TCRdb and include only in-frame sequences with V and J called. Some clones fail to appear in such tables; in the studies checked, an unresolved V gene covers under half of the shortfall, and the cause of the remainder is unknown. V and J calls and clone size are as listed in that table; D and trimming were resolved from the DNA. The sample records hundreds of thousands of clones, over 12% of which are singletons. Approximately 0.043% of the sample lies in the top ten.

For CDR1 and CDR2, the germline V gene (reference sequence) lists LNHDA and SQIVND. V gives up 4 bases and J gives up 1 base, and the segment between their germline ends measures 8 bases. Inclusive of the bounding cysteine and phenylalanine, the CDR3 is 14 residues long. Just CDR3 DNA is preserved here, 42 bases in frame from base 1. About this clone itself: No antigen is known for it. It has no much larger one-base neighbor in the sample; base qualities were not kept.

Each donor gave one peripheral blood draw, about 110 mL on average, collected into heparinised tubes. A BD FACSAria II was used to sort naive, central memory, regulatory and stem cell-like memory CD4+ T cells with a panel that included CD45RO, CCR7, CD25, CD127, CD95 and CD27. All sorted populations exceeded 95% purity. Right away, PBMCs were isolated by Lymphoprep density gradient centrifugation and were stained directly, with no culture step. So that batch effects would be minimized, each experiment stained and sorted samples in pairs, pairing one healthy donor with one patient. Sequencing was carried out using naive CD4+ T cells from blood. The label giving this sample's cell subset or site can be read as: true naive CD4+ T cells. The chain uses TRBV19 and TRBJ2-1; perhaps TRBD1 is the D gene, with 6 bases matching. The source of this sequence is a man between 18 and 35 years old with type 1 diabetes. The DNA sequence reads TGTGCCAGTAGTACAGGGGCTTCCTACAATGAGCAGTTCTTC. This encodes CASSTGASYNEQFF.